These T cell receptor beta chains were read from a single sample in a study of cytomegalovirus exposure and HLA in healthy donors. The repertoire was sequenced with immunoSEQ multiplex PCR; TCRdb's copy has only in-frame clones and lacks some. The table lists about 71,000 clones, 85% to 95% of them singletons. Material: PBMCs. These receptors were obtained from a man younger than 35 in good health and CMV-seropositive. CDR3s include the opening cysteine and the closing phenylalanine or tryptophan.

V	J	length	CDR3
TRBV27	TRBJ1-2	13	CASRDTGRGGYTF
TRBV6-5	TRBJ2-1	13	CASRGQGRNEQFF
TRBV5-1	TRBJ2-1	19	CASSSVIYGSTSGGGEQFF
TRBV30	TRBJ2-1	15	CAWSVRRGNLNEQFF
TRBV6-4	TRBJ1-4	19	CASSGLDGGQIKNNEKLFF
TRBV7-2	TRBJ1-2	15	CASSLAGGQYGGYTF
TRBV27	TRBJ2-7	15	CASSLRGGPVDEQYF
TRBV7-9	TRBJ2-1	14	CASSLGTVYNEQFF
TRBV5-1	TRBJ2-3	15	CASSGGLVLPDTQYF
TRBV30	TRBJ1-1	13	CAWSVAGAAEAFF
TRBV5-1	TRBJ2-7	15	CASSLGSTQGYEQYF
TRBV5-1	TRBJ2-5	13	CASSLDRQETQYF
TRBV7-6	TRBJ2-3	15	CASRDGTSGTDTQYF
TRBV7-7	TRBJ2-2	16	CASSPPGTGNTGELFF
TRBV6-1	TRBJ2-5	14	CASGPLTEQETQYF
TRBV5-1	TRBJ2-3	17	CASSLGLAGRRTDTQYF
TRBV6-1	TRBJ1-4	15	CASSEARGPNEKLFF
TRBV28	TRBJ2-1	16	CASSPSRLAGGNEQFF
TRBV5-1	TRBJ2-3	17	CASSPGTVHTGTDTQYF
TRBV5-6	TRBJ1-3	17	CASSGWRGPLSGNTIYF
TRBV11-2	TRBJ1-4	14	CASSFIRGSEKLFF
TRBV18	TRBJ2-7	19	CASSPRPGQGSSISYEQYF
TRBV5-1	TRBJ2-1	16	CASSLRSTGAYNEQFF
TRBV5-6	TRBJ2-7	14	CASSLTSGRGEQYF
TRBV2	TRBJ2-1	14	CASRGQGNYNEQFF
TRBV7-3	TRBJ2-5	15	CASSRDSQGRETQYF
TRBV2	TRBJ2-1	13	CASGLRGYNEQFF
TRBV5-8	TRBJ2-7	13	CASSYGQGDEQYF
TRBV7-6	TRBJ1-4	16	CASSSRTGGAREKLFF
TRBV25-1	TRBJ2-6	15	CASSERGAGANVLTF
TRBV2	TRBJ2-7	13	CASTEVSYYEQYF
TRBV12-5	TRBJ1-1	21	CASGWHVPAPSTGLGGTEAFF
TRBV2	TRBJ1-5	16	CASTGMGPYSNQPQHF